This T cell receptor (beta chain) was obtained from a study of early T cells in non-severe SARS-CoV-2 infection. General study findings and limits: There was a bias toward anti-spike CD8 responses in VDJdb matching, which missed private and CD4 specificities.

TCRdb recomputed calls from the 5' RACE reads with MiXCR, one row per CDR3 protein. Among 35,000 to 45,000 distinct CDR3 sequences, approximately 12% were seen once, and the ten largest hold roughly a sixth. This clonotype was seen at least ten times. Its antigen is currently unknown. The CDR3 is 13 amino acids. Trimming removed 5 bases at V and 15 bases at J, with 20 bases between. The germline gives CDR1 MNHNS, CDR2 SASEGT. The chain links TRBV6-1 to TRBJ2-1; D not certain. The specimen was whole blood. This receptor was obtained from an adult who was a healthcare worker with PCR-confirmed SARS-CoV-2 infection or an uninfected control (not recorded which). CDR3 DNA sequence: TGTGCCAGCAGTCATTCGTCCAGGTCCGGGCGGTTCTTC. Residues: CASSHSSRSGRFF.